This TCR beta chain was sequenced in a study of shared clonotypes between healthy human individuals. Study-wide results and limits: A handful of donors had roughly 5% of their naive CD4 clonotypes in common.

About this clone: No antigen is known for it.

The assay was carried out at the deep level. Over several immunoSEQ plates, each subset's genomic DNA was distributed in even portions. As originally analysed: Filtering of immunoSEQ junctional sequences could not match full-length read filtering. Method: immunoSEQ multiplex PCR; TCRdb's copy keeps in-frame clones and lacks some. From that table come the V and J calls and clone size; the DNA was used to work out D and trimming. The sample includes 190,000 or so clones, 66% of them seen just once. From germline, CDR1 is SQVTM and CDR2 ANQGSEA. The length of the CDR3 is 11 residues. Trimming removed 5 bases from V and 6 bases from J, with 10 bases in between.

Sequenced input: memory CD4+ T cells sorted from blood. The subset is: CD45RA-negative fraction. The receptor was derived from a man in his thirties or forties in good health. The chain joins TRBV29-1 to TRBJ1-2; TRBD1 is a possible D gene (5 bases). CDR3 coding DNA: TGCAGCGTTCAGGGTCCGGATGGCTACACCTTC. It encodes CSVQGPDGYTF.